Listed here are 2 T cell receptor beta chains from one sample, sequenced in a study of vaccination and CD4 T cells after COVID-19. Their specific antigens are unknown. Sequenced with the Oncomine TCR Beta short-read assay was DNA taken from cultured CD4+ T cells. TCRdb analysed the PCR reads with MiXCR anew, one entry per CDR3 protein. The table has about 23,000 distinct CDR3 sequences, roughly 65% seen once. Treatment specified: 10-day PBMC culture with coronavirus spike peptide pools or control peptides (ViraFEST assay). The sequencing here drew on CD4+ T cells from blood, cultured in vitro, taken after SARS-CoV-2 vaccination. The receptors were sampled from a human donor who received a COVID-19 vaccine.

The rearrangement uses TRBV28 and TRBJ2-3; 12 bases line up with TRBD2. J was trimmed by 5 bases and V by 7 bases; bases with no gene match: 10. Per germline, CDR1 MDHEN and CDR2 SYDVKM. The CDR3 contains 16 residues. Here the CDR3 reads CASTSFRLAGEDTQYF. In DNA form, the CDR3 reads TGTGCCAGCACTTCCTTCCGACTAGCGGGGGAAGATACGCAGTATTTT.

Judged by abundance, this clonotype is medium-sized. The chain couples TRBV15 to TRBJ1-2, with 10 bases that match TRBD1. CDR3 length equals 13 residues. Germline V gene data show CDR1 as LNHNV and CDR2 as YYDKDF (reference sequence). The V and J ends lost 3 bases and 6 bases, in that order; junction bases with no gene match: 1. The CDR3 coding sequence is TGTGCCACCAGCAGGACAGGGGGCGATGGCTACACCTTC. This gives the protein CATSRTGGDGYTF.